The source of this T cell receptor beta chain is a study of shared clonotypes between healthy human individuals. This clone was counted a few times. Using immunoSEQ multiplex PCR, the repertoire was profiled, and TCRdb retains in-frame clones only, with some absent. Found here are around 990,000 clones, 60% to 85% of them singletons; the top ten hold roughly 0.83%. The sequencing sample was made of memory CD4+ T cells from PBMCs. The subset is: CD45RA-negative fraction. The sequence derives from a young man in good health. Some clones in this sample may be carry-over from other donors' samples.

DNA for the CDR3: TGCGCCACCGTCGGGGGAAGGGGTCGGGGCACTGAAGCTTTCTTT. The encoded protein is CATVGGRGRGTEAFF. The rearrangement uses TRBV4-1 and TRBJ1-1; perhaps TRBD1 as D (5 bases). There are 15 residues in the CDR3. V was clipped by 10 bases and J by 4 bases, with 22 bases between them. CDR1 MGHRA and CDR2 YSYEKL come from the germline V gene.